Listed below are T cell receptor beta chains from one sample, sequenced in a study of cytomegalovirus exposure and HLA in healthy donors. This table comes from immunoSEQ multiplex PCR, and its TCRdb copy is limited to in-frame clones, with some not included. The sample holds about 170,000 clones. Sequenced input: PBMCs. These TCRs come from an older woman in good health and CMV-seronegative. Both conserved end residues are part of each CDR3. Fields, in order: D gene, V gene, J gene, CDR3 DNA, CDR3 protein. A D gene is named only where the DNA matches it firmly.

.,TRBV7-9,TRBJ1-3,TGTGCCAGCAGCAAGGGCGCGGGGGCTGGAAACACCATATATTTT,CASSKGAGAGNTIYF
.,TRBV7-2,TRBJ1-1,TGTGCCAGCAGCTTAGGACAGACAAACACTGAAGCTTTCTTT,CASSLGQTNTEAFF
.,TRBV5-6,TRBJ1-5,TGTGCCAGCAGCCTCCGGGATCAGCCCCAGCATTTT,CASSLRDQPQHF
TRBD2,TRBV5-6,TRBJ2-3,TGTGCCAGCAGCCTACCGGGGGGTAGCGGGGGTAAGGATACGCAGTATTTT,CASSLPGGSGGKDTQYF
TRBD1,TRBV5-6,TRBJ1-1,TGTGCCAGCAGCGGCGGCGACAGGGAATGGGCTGAAGCTTTCTTT,CASSGGDREWAEAFF
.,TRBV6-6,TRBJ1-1,TGTGCCAGCAGTTACGGTGGGGCCCCAGTGAACACTGAAGCTTTCTTT,CASSYGGAPVNTEAFF
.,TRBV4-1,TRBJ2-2,TGCGCCAGCAGGCCACCGGGAGCCTTCACCGGGGAGCTGTTTTTT,CASRPPGAFTGELFF
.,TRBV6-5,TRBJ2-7,TGTGCCAGCAGTTACTCGACTGGATCCCGCGAGCAGTACTTC,CASSYSTGSREQYF
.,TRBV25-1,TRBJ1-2,TGTGCCAGCAGTGATACCCCGGGGGTCGGCTACACCTTC,CASSDTPGVGYTF
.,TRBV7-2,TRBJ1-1,TGTGCCAGCAGCTTAGATTCGGGGAGGGCTGAAGCTTTCTTT,CASSLDSGRAEAFF
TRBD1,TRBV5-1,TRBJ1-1,TGCGCCAGCAGCAGCCGGACAGGGAACACTGAAGCTTTCTTT,CASSSRTGNTEAFF
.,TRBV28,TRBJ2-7,TGTGCCAGCTTCACACGGACAAAAACTCTCTCCGAGCAGTACTTC,CASFTRTKTLSEQYF
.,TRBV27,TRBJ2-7,TGTGCCAGCAGTTTGGGCAGGGAATTTGGCGAGCAGTACTTC,CASSLGREFGEQYF
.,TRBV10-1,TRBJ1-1,TGCGCCAGCAGTGAGTCGTACAGCGGCACTGAAGCTTTCTTT,CASSESYSGTEAFF
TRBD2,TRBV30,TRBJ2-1,TGTGCCTGGAGTGGAACTAGCGTGTATAATGAGCAGTTCTTC,CAWSGTSVYNEQFF
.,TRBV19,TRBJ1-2,TGTGCCAGTAGTATCAGAGGAGGAGTATATGGCTACACCTTC,CASSIRGGVYGYTF
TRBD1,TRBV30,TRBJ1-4,TGTGCCTGGAGCCCCTGGGACAGGGCAACTAATGAAAAACTGTTTTTT,CAWSPWDRATNEKLFF
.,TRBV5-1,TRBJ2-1,TGCGCCAGCAGCTCGCAGCTAGATTCCCCAAATGAGCAGTTCTTC,CASSSQLDSPNEQFF
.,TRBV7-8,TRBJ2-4,TGTGCCAGCAGCTTAAGGGAGATGCTAGCCAAAAACATTCAGTACTTC,CASSLREMLAKNIQYF
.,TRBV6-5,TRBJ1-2,TGTGCCAGCAGTTACTCGAACAGGGCTAACTATGGCTACACCTTC,CASSYSNRANYGYTF
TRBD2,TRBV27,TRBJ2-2,TGTGCCAGCAGTTTATTGAAGCGGGGGAGCACCGGGGAGCTGTTTTTT,CASSLLKRGSTGELFF